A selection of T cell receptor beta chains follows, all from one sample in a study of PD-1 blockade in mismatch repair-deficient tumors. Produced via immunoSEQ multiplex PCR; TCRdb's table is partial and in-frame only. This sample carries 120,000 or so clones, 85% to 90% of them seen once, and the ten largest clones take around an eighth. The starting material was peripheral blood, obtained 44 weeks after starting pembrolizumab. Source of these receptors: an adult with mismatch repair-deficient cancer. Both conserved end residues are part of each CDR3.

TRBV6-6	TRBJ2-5	CASQIGQETQYF
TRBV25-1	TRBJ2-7	CASSALGHYEQYF
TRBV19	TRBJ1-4	CASTPDGYNEKLFF
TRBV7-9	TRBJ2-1	CASTPRTGGVEQFF
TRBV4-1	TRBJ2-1	CASSQVTGPWGYEQFF
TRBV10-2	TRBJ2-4	CASRIAGGSNIQYF
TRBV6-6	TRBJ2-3	CASSYSRNLLTDTQYF
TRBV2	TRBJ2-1	CASSPRFNEQFF
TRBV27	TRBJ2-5	CASSRGPRDQYF
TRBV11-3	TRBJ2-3	CASSGRRASTDTQYF